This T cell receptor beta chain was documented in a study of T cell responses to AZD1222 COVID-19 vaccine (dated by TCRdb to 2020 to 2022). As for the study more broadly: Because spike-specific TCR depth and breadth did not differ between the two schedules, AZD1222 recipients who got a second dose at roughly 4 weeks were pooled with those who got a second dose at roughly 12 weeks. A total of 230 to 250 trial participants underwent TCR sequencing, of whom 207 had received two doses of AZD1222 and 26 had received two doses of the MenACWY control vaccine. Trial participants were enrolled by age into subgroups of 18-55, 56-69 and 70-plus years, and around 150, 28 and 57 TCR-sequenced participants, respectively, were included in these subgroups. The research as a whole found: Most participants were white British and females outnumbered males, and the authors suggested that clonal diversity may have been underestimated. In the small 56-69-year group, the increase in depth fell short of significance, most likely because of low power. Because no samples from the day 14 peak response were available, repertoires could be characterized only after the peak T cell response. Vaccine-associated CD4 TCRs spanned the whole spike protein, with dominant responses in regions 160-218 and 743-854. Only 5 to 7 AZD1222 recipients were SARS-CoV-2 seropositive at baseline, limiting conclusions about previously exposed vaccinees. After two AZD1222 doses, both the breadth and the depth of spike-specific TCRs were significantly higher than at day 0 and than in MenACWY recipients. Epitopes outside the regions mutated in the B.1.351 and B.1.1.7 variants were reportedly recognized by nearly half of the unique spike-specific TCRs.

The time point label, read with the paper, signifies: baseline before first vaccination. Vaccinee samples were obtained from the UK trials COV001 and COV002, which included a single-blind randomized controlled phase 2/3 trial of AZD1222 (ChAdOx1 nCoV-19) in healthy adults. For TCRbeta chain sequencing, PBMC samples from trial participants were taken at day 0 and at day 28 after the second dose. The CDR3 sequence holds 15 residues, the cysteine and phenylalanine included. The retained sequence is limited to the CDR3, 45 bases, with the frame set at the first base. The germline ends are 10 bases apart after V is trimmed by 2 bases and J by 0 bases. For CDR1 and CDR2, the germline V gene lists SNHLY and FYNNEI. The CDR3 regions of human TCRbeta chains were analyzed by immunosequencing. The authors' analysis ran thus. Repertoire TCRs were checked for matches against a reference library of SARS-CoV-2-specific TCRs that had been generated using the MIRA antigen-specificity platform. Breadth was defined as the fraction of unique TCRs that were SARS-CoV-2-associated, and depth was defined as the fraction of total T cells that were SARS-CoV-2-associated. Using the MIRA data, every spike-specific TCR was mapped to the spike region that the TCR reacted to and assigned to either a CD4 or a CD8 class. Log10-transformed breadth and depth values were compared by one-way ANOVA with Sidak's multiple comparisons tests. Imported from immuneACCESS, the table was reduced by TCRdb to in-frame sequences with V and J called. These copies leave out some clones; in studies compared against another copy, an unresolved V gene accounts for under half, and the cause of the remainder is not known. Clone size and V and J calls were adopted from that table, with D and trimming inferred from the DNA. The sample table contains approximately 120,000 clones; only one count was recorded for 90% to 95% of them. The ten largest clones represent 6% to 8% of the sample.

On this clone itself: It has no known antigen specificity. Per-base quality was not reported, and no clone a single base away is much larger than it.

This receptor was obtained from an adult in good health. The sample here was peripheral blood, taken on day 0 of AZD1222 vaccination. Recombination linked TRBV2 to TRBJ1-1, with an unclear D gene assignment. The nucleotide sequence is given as TGTGCCAGCAGTGAAAGGGCAGGCATGAACACTGAAGCTTTCTTT. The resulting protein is CASSERAGMNTEAFF.